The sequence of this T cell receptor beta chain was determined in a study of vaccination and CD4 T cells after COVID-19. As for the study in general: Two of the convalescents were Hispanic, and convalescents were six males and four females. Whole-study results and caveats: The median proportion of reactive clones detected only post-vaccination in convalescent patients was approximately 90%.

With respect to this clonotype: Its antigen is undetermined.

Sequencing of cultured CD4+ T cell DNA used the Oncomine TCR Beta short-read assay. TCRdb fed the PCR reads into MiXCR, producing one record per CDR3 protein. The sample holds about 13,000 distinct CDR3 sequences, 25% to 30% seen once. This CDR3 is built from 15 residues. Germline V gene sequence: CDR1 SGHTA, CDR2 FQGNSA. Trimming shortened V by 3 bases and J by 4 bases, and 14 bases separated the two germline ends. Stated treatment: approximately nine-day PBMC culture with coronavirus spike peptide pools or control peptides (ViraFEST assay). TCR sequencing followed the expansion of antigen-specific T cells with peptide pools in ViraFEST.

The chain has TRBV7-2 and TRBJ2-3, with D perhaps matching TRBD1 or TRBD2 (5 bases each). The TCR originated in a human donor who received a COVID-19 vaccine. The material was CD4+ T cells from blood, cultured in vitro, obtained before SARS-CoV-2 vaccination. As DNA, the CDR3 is TGTGCCAGCAGCTTCCCGGGACCACAGTCAGATACGCAGTATTTT. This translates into CASSFPGPQSDTQYF.